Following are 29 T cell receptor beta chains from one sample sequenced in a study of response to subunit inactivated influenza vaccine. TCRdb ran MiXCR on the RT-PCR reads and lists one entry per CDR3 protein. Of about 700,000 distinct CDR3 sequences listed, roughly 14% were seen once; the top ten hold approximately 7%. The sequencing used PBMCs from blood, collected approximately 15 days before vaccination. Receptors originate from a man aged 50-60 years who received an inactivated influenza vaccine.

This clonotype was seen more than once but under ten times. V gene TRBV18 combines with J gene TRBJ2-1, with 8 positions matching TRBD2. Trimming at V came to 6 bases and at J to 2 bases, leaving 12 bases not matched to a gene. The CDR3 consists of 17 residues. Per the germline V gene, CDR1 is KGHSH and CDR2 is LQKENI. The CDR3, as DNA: TGTGCCAGCTCGCCCTTTTTAGCGGGGACTGCCTACAATGAGCAGTTCTTC. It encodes CASSPFLAGTAYNEQFF.

CDR3 protein: CASSLASHSYNEQFF. CDR3 in DNA: TGCGCCAGCAGCTTGGCGTCGCACTCCTACAATGAGCAGTTCTTC. This chain links TRBV5-1 with TRBJ2-1; D gene uncertain. The length of the CDR3 is 15 residues. The germline V and J ends were trimmed by 0 bases and 0 bases, with 7 bases remaining between them. CDR1 and CDR2 from the germline V gene are SGHRS and YFSETQ.

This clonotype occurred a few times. DNA for the CDR3: TGTGCCATCAGCGTGACAGGGTTTGAGACCCAGTACTTC. It codes for CAISVTGFETQYF. The V and J genes are TRBV10-3 and TRBJ2-5; 7 bases are shared with TRBD1. Germline V lookup: CDR1 ENHRY, CDR2 SYGVKD. The CDR3 sequence is 13 residues long. V trimming: 6 bases; J trimming: 5 bases; junction bases outside the gene matches: 6.

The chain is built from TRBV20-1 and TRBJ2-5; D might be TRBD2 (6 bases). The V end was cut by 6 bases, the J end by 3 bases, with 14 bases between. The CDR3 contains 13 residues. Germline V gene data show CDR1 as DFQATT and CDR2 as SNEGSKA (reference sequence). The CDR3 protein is CSAATSSKETQYF. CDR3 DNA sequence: TGCAGTGCCGCGACTAGTTCTAAAGAGACCCAGTACTTC.

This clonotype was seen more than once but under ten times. The CDR3 nucleotides are TGTGCCAGCACCGCCCGAGGGGGGTTTATAGAAAAACTGTTTTTT. Its protein product is CASTARGGFIEKLFF. The chain couples TRBV12-3 or TRBV12-4 to TRBJ1-4; a possible D gene is TRBD1 (6 bases). The length of the CDR3 is 15 residues. Trimming shortened V by 7 bases and J by 8 bases, and 20 bases separated the two germline ends.

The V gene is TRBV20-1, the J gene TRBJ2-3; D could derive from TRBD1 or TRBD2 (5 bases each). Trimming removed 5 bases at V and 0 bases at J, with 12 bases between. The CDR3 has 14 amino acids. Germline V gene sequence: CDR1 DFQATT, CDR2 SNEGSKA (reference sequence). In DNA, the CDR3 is TGCAGTGCTGAGGGGCGCCGGAGCACAGATACGCAGTATTTT. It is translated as CSAEGRRSTDTQYF.

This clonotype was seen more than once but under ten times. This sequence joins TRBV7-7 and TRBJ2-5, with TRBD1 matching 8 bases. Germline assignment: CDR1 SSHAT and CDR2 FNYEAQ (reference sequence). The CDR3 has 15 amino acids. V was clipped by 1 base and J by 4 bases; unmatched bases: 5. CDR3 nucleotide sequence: TGTGCCAGCAGCTTAGGGACAGGGCGCCGAGAGACCCAGTACTTC. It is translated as CASSLGTGRRETQYF.

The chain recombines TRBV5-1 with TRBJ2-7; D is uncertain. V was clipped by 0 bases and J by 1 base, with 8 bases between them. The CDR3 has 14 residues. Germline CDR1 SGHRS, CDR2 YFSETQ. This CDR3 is CASSLAAASYEQYF. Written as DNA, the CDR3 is TGCGCCAGCAGCTTGGCGGCAGCGTCCTACGAGCAGTACTTC.

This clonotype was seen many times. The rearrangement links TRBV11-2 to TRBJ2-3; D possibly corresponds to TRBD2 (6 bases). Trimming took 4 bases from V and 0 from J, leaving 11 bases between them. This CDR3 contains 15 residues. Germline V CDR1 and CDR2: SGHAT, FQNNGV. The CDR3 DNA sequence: TGTGCCAGCAGCTCGGGACTTTCAAGCACAGATACGCAGTATTTT. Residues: CASSSGLSSTDTQYF.

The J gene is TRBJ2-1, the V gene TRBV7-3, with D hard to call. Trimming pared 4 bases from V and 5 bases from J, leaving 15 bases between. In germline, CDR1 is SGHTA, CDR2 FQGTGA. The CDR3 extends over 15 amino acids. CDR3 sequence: CASSSRATENNEQFF. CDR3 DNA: TGTGCCAGCAGCTCGAGAGCAACCGAAAACAATGAGCAGTTCTTC.

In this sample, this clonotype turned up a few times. The DNA for the CDR3 is TGCGCCAGCAGCTTGATAGCGGGAGGGCCAGGGGATACGCAGTATTTT. Its translation is CASSLIAGGPGDTQYF. The chain links TRBV5-1 to TRBJ2-3; 11 bases line up with TRBD2. Germline CDR1 is SGHRS and CDR2 is YFSETQ. Trimming took 1 base from V and 6 from J; bases not matched to a gene: 7. The CDR3 length is 16 residues.

The CDR3 DNA follows: TGCGCCAGCAGCCAAGAACCAGCGGGTGTCTACAATGAGCAGTTCTTC. It translates to CASSQEPAGVYNEQFF. The rearrangement uses TRBV4-3 and TRBJ2-1, with D possibly TRBD2 on 6 matching bases. Trimming pared 0 bases from V and 3 bases from J, leaving 12 bases between. Looked up from germline, CDR1 is LGHNA and CDR2 is YSLEER. This CDR3 is 16 amino acids long.

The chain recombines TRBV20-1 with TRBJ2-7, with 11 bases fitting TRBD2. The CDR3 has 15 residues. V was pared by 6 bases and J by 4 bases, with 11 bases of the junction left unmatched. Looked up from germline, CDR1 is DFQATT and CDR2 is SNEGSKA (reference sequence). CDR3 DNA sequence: TGCAGTGCCCCAGGGACTAGCGGATCAGGTTACGAGCAGTACTTC. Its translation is CSAPGTSGSGYEQYF.

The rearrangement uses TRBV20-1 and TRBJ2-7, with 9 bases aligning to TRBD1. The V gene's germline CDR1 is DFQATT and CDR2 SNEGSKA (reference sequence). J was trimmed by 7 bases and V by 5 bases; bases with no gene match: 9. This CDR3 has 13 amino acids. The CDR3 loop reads CSAGPGQGWEQYF. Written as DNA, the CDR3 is TGCAGTGCTGGACCGGGACAGGGTTGGGAGCAGTACTTC.

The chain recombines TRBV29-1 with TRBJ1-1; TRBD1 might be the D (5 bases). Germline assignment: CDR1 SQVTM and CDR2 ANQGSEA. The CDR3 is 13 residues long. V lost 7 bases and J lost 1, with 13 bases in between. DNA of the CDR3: TGCAGCGCAAAAGGGGACGCGAACACTGAAGCTTTCTTT. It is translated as CSAKGDANTEAFF. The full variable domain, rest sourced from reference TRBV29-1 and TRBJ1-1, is SAVISQKPSRDICQRGTSLTIQCQVDSQVTMMFWYRQQPGQSLTLIATANQGSEATYESGFVIDKFPISRPNLTFSTLTVSNMSPEDSSIYLCSAKGDANTEAFFGQGTRLTVV.

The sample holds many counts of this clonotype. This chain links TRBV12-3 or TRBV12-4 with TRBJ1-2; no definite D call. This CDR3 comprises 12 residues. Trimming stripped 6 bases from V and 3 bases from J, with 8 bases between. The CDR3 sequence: CASSPGHYGYTF. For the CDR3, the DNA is TGTGCCAGCAGCCCGGGCCACTATGGCTACACCTTC.

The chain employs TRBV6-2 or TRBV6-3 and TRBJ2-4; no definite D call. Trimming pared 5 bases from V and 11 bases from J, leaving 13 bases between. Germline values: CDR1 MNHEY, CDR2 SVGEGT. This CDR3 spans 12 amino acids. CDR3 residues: CASSASKFVQYF. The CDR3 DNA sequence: TGTGCCAGCAGTGCCTCAAAATTTGTTCAGTACTTC.

The CDR3: CASSEYVAGSSYNEQFF. The CDR3 DNA follows: TGTGCCAGCAGTGAATATGTAGCGGGGAGCTCCTACAATGAGCAGTTCTTC. This chain connects TRBV25-1 to TRBJ2-1; TRBD2 matches at 8 bases. Germline CDR1 reads MGHDK; CDR2 reads SYGVNS. CDR3 length equals 17 residues. V shed 0 bases and J 0 bases; nucleotides not matched to a gene: 4.

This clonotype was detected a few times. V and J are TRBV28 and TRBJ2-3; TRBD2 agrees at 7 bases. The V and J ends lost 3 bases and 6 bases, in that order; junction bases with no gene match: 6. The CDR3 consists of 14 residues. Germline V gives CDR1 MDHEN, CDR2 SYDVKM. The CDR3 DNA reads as TGTGCCAGCAGTTTTCGGCGGGAGAGGGATACGCAGTATTTT. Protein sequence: CASSFRRERDTQYF.

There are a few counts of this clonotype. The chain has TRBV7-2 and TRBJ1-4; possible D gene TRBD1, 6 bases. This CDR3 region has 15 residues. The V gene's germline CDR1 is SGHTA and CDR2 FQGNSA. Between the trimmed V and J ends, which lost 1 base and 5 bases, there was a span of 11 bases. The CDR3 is CASSLDDRINEKLFF. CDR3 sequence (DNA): TGTGCCAGCAGCTTAGATGACAGGATAAATGAAAAACTGTTTTTT. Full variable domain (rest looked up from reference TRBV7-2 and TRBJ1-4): GAGVSQSPSNKVTEKGKDVELRCDPISGHTALYWYRQSLGQGLEFLIYFQGNSAPDKSGLPSDRFSAERTGGSVSTLTIQRTQQEDSAVYLCASSLDDRINEKLFFGSGTQLSVL.

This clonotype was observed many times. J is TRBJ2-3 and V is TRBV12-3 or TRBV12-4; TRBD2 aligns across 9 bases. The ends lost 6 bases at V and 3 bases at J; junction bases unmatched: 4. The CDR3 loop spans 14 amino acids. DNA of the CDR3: TGTGCCAGCAGCCAGGGACTAGCTACAGATACGCAGTATTTT. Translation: CASSQGLATDTQYF.

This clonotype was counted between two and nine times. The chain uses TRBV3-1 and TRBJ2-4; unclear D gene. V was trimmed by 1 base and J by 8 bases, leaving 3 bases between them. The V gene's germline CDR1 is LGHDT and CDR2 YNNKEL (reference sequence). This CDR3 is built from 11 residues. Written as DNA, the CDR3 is TGTGCCAGCAGCCAAGGCGACATTCAGTACTTC. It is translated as CASSQGDIQYF.

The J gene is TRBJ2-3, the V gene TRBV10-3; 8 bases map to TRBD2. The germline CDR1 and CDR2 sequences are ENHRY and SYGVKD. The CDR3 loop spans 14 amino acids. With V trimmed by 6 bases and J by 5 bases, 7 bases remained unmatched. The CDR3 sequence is CAISSGGAGDTQYF. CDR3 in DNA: TGTGCCATCAGCAGCGGGGGCGCGGGAGATACGCAGTATTTT.

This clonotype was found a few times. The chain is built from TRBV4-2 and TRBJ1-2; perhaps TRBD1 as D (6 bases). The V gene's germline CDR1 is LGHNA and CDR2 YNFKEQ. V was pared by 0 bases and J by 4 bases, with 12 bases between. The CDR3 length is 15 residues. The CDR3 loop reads CASSQESGVGYGYTF. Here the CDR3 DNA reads TGTGCCAGCAGCCAAGAGTCAGGGGTGGGCTATGGCTACACCTTC.

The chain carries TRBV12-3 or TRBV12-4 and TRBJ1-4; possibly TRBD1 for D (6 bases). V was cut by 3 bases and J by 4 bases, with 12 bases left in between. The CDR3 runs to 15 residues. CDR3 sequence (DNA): TGTGCCAGCAGTTTGGCTCAGGGGATTAATGAAAAACTGTTTTTT. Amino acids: CASSLAQGINEKLFF.

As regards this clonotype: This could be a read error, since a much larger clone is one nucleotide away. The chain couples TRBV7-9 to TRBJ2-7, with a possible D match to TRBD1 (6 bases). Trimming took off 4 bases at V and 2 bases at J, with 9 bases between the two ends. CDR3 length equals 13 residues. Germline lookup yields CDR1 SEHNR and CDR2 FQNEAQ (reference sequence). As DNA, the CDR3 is TGTGCCAGCAGCTCGGGACACCCCTACGAGCAGTACTTC. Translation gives CASSSGHPYEQYF.

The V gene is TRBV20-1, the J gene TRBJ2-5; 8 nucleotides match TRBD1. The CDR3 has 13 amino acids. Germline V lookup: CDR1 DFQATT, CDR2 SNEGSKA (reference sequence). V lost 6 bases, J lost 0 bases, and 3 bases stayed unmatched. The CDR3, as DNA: TGCAGTGCCAGGGACAGGTACCAAGAGACCCAGTACTTC. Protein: CSARDRYQETQYF.

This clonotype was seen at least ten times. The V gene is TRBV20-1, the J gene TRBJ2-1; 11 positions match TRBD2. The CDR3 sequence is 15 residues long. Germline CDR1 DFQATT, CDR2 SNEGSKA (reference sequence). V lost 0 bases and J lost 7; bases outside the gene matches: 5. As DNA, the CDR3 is TGCAGTGCTAGAGATGGTAGACTAGCGGGGAATGAGCAGTTCTTC. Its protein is CSARDGRLAGNEQFF.

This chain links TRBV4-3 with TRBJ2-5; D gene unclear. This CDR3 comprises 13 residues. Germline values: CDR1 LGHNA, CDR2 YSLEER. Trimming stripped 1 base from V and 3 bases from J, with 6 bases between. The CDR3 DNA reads TGCGCCAGCAGCCAAGGGACGAAAGAGACCCAGTACTTC. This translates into CASSQGTKETQYF.